The 18 T cell receptor beta chains below come from one sample, sequenced in a study of blood T cells in healthy people across ages. PCR was performed a second time for about 6 to 11 cycles using a sample-barcoded 5' primer and a J-beta primer mix. TCRdb reprocessed the 5' RACE reads via MiXCR and lists one record per CDR3 protein. The sample lists roughly 800,000 distinct CDR3 sequences, roughly 25% seen once, with approximately 3.7% in the top ten. This same sample was also part of a study on T cells of mothers and their children.

Input material: blood. These receptors originate from a boy aged 10-17 years in good health.

The chain joins TRBV7-2 to TRBJ2-7; tentative D call: TRBD1 (6 bases). Trimming took 2 bases from V and 6 from J, leaving 11 bases between them. Germline V gene data show CDR1 as SGHTA and CDR2 as FQGNSA. The CDR3 has 13 amino acids. CDR3 protein: CASSLIGGGEQYF. In nucleotides, the CDR3 is TGTGCCAGCAGCTTAATTGGGGGCGGCGAGCAGTACTTC.

There are a few counts of this clonotype. The chain recombines TRBV4-3 with TRBJ2-1; TRBD2 matches 7 bases. This CDR3 is built from 14 residues. CDR1 and CDR2 from the germline V gene are LGHNA and YSLEER. V shed 4 bases, J shed 6 bases, and the junction held 6 bases outside the gene matches. Here the CDR3 reads CASSPGLEGNEQFF. CDR3 in DNA: TGCGCCAGCAGCCCCGGACTAGAAGGCAATGAGCAGTTCTTC.

V gene TRBV7-9 combines with J gene TRBJ2-4; D gene uncertain. This CDR3 spans 12 amino acids. The V gene's germline CDR1 is SEHNR and CDR2 FQNEAQ (reference sequence). V was pared by 3 bases and J by 3 bases, with 3 bases between. CDR3 region: CASSLDKNIQYF. CDR3 sequence (DNA): TGTGCCAGCAGCTTGGACAAAAACATTCAGTACTTC.

This chain joins TRBV29-1 and TRBJ2-3, with D perhaps being TRBD1 or TRBD2 (5 bases each). The germline V gene has CDR1 SQVTM and CDR2 ANQGSEA. There are 12 residues in the CDR3. The ends were cut back, 3 bases at V and 10 bases at J, with 14 bases in the middle. The CDR3 region has the DNA TGCAGCGTTGAGCAGAGGGGAGAGGCGCAGTATTTT. Residues: CSVEQRGEAQYF.

This clonotype was counted between two and nine times. The rearrangement joins TRBV6-6 to TRBJ2-7; 11 bases map to TRBD1. The CDR3 sequence is 15 residues long. The trim removed 0 bases at V and 2 bases at J, leaving 0 bases unmatched. The germline CDR1 and CDR2 sequences are MNHNY and SVGAGI (reference sequence). In DNA, the CDR3 is TGTGCCAGCAGTTACTCGGGACAGGGGGCCTACGAGCAGTACTTC. Translated: CASSYSGQGAYEQYF.

J is TRBJ1-1 and V is TRBV20-1, with D perhaps TRBD1 (5 bases). CDR1 DFQATT and CDR2 SNEGSKA come from the germline V gene (reference sequence). V lost 6 bases and J 1 base, leaving 6 bases between the germline ends. The CDR3 is made up of 11 amino acids. The DNA for the CDR3 is TGCAGTGCCGACAGGAACACTGAAGCTTTCTTT. Translation gives CSADRNTEAFF.

The chain combines TRBV7-2 with TRBJ1-1, with D tentatively TRBD1 (5 bases). The V end was cut by 5 bases, the J end by 11 bases, with 21 bases between. The length of the CDR3 is 14 residues. Germline V lookup: CDR1 SGHTA, CDR2 FQGNSA. The CDR3 spells CASSPRGLWTGAFF. As DNA, the CDR3 is TGTGCCAGCAGCCCGAGGGGACTCTGGACCGGGGCTTTCTTT.

This chain joins TRBV7-8 and TRBJ1-1, with D possibly matching TRBD1 (5 bases). V was trimmed by 2 bases and J by 7 bases, leaving 11 bases between them. This CDR3 is built from 13 residues. Germline V gene sequence: CDR1 SGHVS, CDR2 FQNEAQ. CDR3: CASSLRQKLEAFF. The CDR3 DNA reads TGTGCCAGCAGCTTACGACAGAAACTTGAAGCTTTCTTT.

The rearrangement joins TRBV15 to TRBJ2-1, with 14 nucleotides matching TRBD2. The CDR3 spans 16 residues. V lost 6 bases to trimming and J lost 9 bases; unmatched junction nucleotides: 10. In germline, CDR1 is LNHNV, CDR2 YYDKDF (reference sequence). The CDR3 protein is CATREKGLAGGTEQFF. The CDR3 DNA reads as TGTGCCACCAGGGAGAAAGGACTAGCGGGAGGTACTGAGCAGTTCTTC.

This clonotype was picked up many times. V and J are TRBV4-3 and TRBJ2-1; TRBD1 aligns across 7 bases. The CDR3 runs to 13 residues. With V trimmed by 5 bases and J by 14 bases, 12 bases remained unmatched. Germline CDR1 is LGHNA and CDR2 is YSLEER. CDR3 protein: CASSASRQGWEFF. The CDR3 coding sequence is TGCGCCAGCAGCGCAAGTCGACAGGGCTGGGAGTTCTTC.

This chain uses TRBV7-2 with TRBJ2-7, with 7 bases lining up with TRBD1. The V gene's germline CDR1 is SGHTA and CDR2 FQGNSA. V trimming: 5 bases; J trimming: 5 bases; junction bases outside the gene matches: 12. There are 15 residues in the CDR3. CDR3 in DNA: TGTGCCAGCAGCCCACCGAACAGGGGCAGAAACGAGCAGTACTTC. It codes for CASSPPNRGRNEQYF.

This clonotype turned up a few times. The V call is TRBV20-1, the J call TRBJ1-1; D not certain. Trimming cost V 3 bases and J 0 bases, with 8 bases left between them. The CDR3 has 13 amino acids. The germline V gene has CDR1 DFQATT and CDR2 SNEGSKA (reference sequence). CDR3 loop: CSASPTLNTEAFF. Written as DNA, the CDR3 is TGCAGTGCTAGTCCCACCCTGAACACTGAAGCTTTCTTT.

The rearrangement joins TRBV6-4 to TRBJ2-1; D is uncertain. The CDR3 has 18 amino acids. Between the trimmed V and J ends, which lost 7 bases and 0 bases, there was a span of 22 bases. Germline lookup yields CDR1 MRHNA and CDR2 SNTAGT. The CDR3 sequence is CASIPFPNSPSSYNEQFF. The CDR3 coding sequence is TGTGCCAGCATCCCCTTCCCAAACAGCCCGAGCTCCTACAATGAGCAGTTCTTC.

This CDR3 is CASTYRGHGDTQYF. The CDR3 DNA is TGTGCCAGCACCTACAGGGGGCATGGGGATACGCAGTATTTT. This chain uses TRBV28 with TRBJ2-3; 9 positions agree with TRBD1. With V trimmed by 7 bases and J by 6 bases, 8 bases remained unmatched. CDR1 and CDR2 (germline): MDHEN, SYDVKM. The CDR3 covers 14 residues.

The V gene is TRBV20-1, the J gene TRBJ1-2; possible D gene TRBD1, 5 bases. Germline lookup yields CDR1 DFQATT and CDR2 SNEGSKA (reference sequence). The CDR3 sequence is 10 residues long. V dropped 6 bases and J dropped 4 bases, with 6 bases sitting between them. DNA for the CDR3: TGCAGTGCGGGGACCTATGGCTACACCTTC. Its protein is CSAGTYGYTF.

V and J are TRBV7-9 and TRBJ1-2; 7 bases agree with TRBD1. Germline V gene lookup returns CDR1 SEHNR and CDR2 FQNEAQ (reference sequence). There are 13 residues in the CDR3. The V gene end was trimmed by 6 bases and the J gene end by 5 bases; junction bases not matched to a gene: 6. The CDR3 DNA reads as TGTGCCAGCAGTATACAGGGGCCTTATGGCTACACCTTC. The encoded protein is CASSIQGPYGYTF.

In its sample, this clonotype was seen a few times. The V and J genes are TRBV29-1 and TRBJ2-5, with TRBD2 identical over 14 bases. The germline V gene encodes CDR1 SQVTM and CDR2 ANQGSEA. The CDR3 runs to 15 residues. V gave up 4 bases and J gave up 5 bases; unmatched junction bases: 6. The CDR3 sequence is CSVGGTSGRSETQYF. The CDR3 coding sequence is TGCAGCGTTGGAGGGACTAGCGGGAGATCGGAGACCCAGTACTTC.

V gene TRBV4-3 combines with J gene TRBJ2-3; D gene ambiguous. This CDR3 is 18 amino acids long. V lost 1 base to trimming and J lost 7 bases, with 24 bases between them. Germline V gene data show CDR1 as LGHNA and CDR2 as YSLEER. In DNA form, the CDR3 reads TGCGCCAGCAGCCAAGTTCTATCCGCATCCGGCGGCGTCCATACGCAGTATTTT. Translation gives CASSQVLSASGGVHTQYF.